The rows below give T cell receptor beta chains drawn from one sample of a study of T cells in Graves' hyperthyroidism and ophthalmopathy. From the multiplex PCR reads, TCRdb called clonotypes with MiXCR, one entry per CDR3 protein. The sample consists of about 640,000 distinct CDR3 sequences, roughly 14% of them appearing once. Input material: blood. These receptors originate from a woman aged 45 to 65 with Graves' ophthalmopathy. The CDR3 runs from the conserved cysteine through the conserved F or W.

v_call: TRBV7-3
cdr3_length: 15
j_call: TRBJ2-1
cdr3_aa: CASSRTGLVYNEQFF

v_call: TRBV7-9
cdr3_length: 14
j_call: TRBJ2-5
cdr3_aa: CASFSGQYQETQYF

v_call: TRBV6-1
cdr3_length: 13
j_call: TRBJ1-4
cdr3_aa: CASRGQGNEKLFF

v_call: TRBV20-1
cdr3_length: 14
j_call: TRBJ2-3
cdr3_aa: CSANGLLSRDTQYF

v_call: TRBV5-1
cdr3_length: 15
j_call: TRBJ2-1
cdr3_aa: CASSKSGTSGNEQFF

v_call: TRBV6-5
cdr3_length: 16
j_call: TRBJ2-2
cdr3_aa: CASSLLRVADTGELFF

v_call: TRBV2
cdr3_length: 15
j_call: TRBJ2-7
cdr3_aa: CASSDIYRGLYEQYF

v_call: TRBV28
cdr3_length: 18
j_call: TRBJ2-5
cdr3_aa: CASSLPPRDRVASETQYF

v_call: TRBV2
cdr3_length: 15
j_call: TRBJ2-7
cdr3_aa: CASSNPGQATYEQYF

v_call: TRBV2
cdr3_length: 12
j_call: TRBJ2-3
cdr3_aa: CASNRVTDTQYF